These 21 T cell receptor beta chains share one sample of origin, sequenced in a study of regulatory T cells in long-lasting Graves disease. Time point defined: persistent/refractory GD, antithyroid drugs over 5 years with positive TRAb. Extracted PBMC RNA gave rise to the TCR library. Libraries of TCR beta came from iRepertoire HTBI primers plus Arm-PCR of CDR3 regions. TCRdb processed the multiplex PCR reads anew with MiXCR; each CDR3 protein has one entry. In the table there are around 460,000 distinct CDR3 sequences, about 20% of which are singletons. The starting material was peripheral blood mononuclear cells (PBMCs), obtained when the disease was refractory, from a patient treated with antithyroid drugs. The receptors derive from a female donor with Graves disease.

This clonotype was recorded many times. The CDR3 sequence: CASSVGRTQETQYF. In DNA form, the CDR3 reads TGTGCCAGCAGCGTAGGACGGACCCAAGAGACCCAGTACTTC. This rearrangement joins TRBV5-6 to TRBJ2-5; D is ambiguous. Germline V gene lookup returns CDR1 SGHDT and CDR2 YYEEEE. This CDR3 region has 14 residues. Between the trimmed V and J ends, which lost 4 bases and 1 base, there was a span of 11 bases.

As for this clonotype: Given the absence of the conserved phenylalanine or tryptophan at the CDR3 end, a read error is likely. V and J are TRBV20-1 and TRBJ1-2; possible D gene TRBD1, 6 bases. The germline CDR1 and CDR2 sequences are DFQATT and SNEGSKA (reference sequence). The V end was cut by 0 bases, the J end by 7 bases, with 21 bases between. The CDR3 consists of 16 residues. In DNA, the CDR3 is TGCAGTGCTAGAGAAATTGGTCGTGGGGGCCCTAGTGGCTACACCCTC. This encodes CSAREIGRGGPSGYTL.

Notes on this clonotype: This likely traces to a read error, being one base from a far larger clone. This chain links TRBV6-9 with TRBJ2-5; D perhaps matches TRBD2 (5 bases). The V gene's germline CDR1 is MNHGY and CDR2 SVAAGI. This CDR3 region has 11 residues. Between the trimmed V and J ends, which lost 3 bases and 7 bases, there was a span of 6 bases. The CDR3 nucleotides read TGTGCCAGCAGTTACGGAGGGACCCAGTACTTC. This gives the protein CASSYGGTQYF.

This clonotype was picked up many times. The chain couples TRBV7-3 to TRBJ2-2; TRBD2 matches at 8 bases. Germline assignment: CDR1 SGHTA and CDR2 FQGTGA. V lost 1 base and J lost 5; bases outside the gene matches: 3. This CDR3 contains 15 residues. The CDR3 DNA is TGTGCCAGCAGCTTAAGGCCTAGCGGGACCGGGGAGCTGTTTTTT. Translation gives CASSLRPSGTGELFF.

The rearrangement links TRBV9 to TRBJ2-7; D unresolved. Germline V gives CDR1 SGDLS, CDR2 YYNGEE. The CDR3 runs to 13 residues. V gave up 0 bases and J gave up 3 bases, with 7 bases separating them. The CDR3 spells CASSVGSDYEQYF. CDR3 in DNA: TGTGCCAGCAGCGTAGGGTCAGACTACGAGCAGTACTTC.

This chain connects TRBV3-1 to TRBJ2-7; 10 nucleotides align to TRBD2. With 4 bases clipped from V and 5 bases from J, the junction kept 11 bases outside the gene matches. This CDR3 is 16 amino acids long. Looked up from germline, CDR1 is LGHDT and CDR2 is YNNKEL (reference sequence). CDR3 nucleotides: TGTGCCAGCAGCCTAGGACTAGCGGAGCTAGGGGACGAGCAGTACTTC. Translated, it gives CASSLGLAELGDEQYF.

V is TRBV6-1 and J is TRBJ2-1; tentatively, D is TRBD2 (6 bases). Trimming left V 5 bases short and J 1 base short, with 18 bases between. The CDR3 spans 17 residues. Germline V gene data show CDR1 as MNHNS and CDR2 as SASEGT. Written as DNA, the CDR3 is TGTGCCAGCAGTCCCCGGGGCGGGACTGGGTCCTACAATGAGCAGTTCTTC. Amino acids: CASSPRGGTGSYNEQFF.

The gene calls are TRBV2 and TRBJ1-5; 7 nucleotides align to TRBD1. V gave up 6 bases and J gave up 4 bases; unmatched junction bases: 12. Germline-derived CDR1 and CDR2 are SNHLY and FYNNEI. The CDR3 covers 16 residues. The chain's CDR3 is CASSPLRTGGNQPQHF. In nucleotides, the CDR3 is TGTGCCAGCAGCCCCCTCAGGACAGGAGGGAATCAGCCCCAGCATTTT.

There are a few counts of this clonotype. V and J are TRBV7-6 and TRBJ2-7; D remains unclear. Trimming took 2 bases from V and 0 from J, leaving 17 bases between them. This CDR3 contains 17 residues. In germline, CDR1 is SGHVS, CDR2 FNYEAQ. The CDR3 region is CASSLSPAAGSSYEQYF. In DNA, the CDR3 is TGTGCCAGCAGCTTATCACCCGCAGCCGGCTCCTCCTACGAGCAGTACTTC.

In this sample, this clonotype turned up many times. V is TRBV30 and J is TRBJ1-1; TRBD1 might be the D (6 bases). This CDR3 spans 14 amino acids. Germline V gene data show CDR1 as GTSNPN and CDR2 as SVGIG (reference sequence). The V and J ends lost 3 bases and 6 bases respectively, with 17 bases between them. This chain's CDR3 is CAWSPKQGNPEAFF. CDR3 sequence (DNA): TGTGCCTGGAGCCCAAAACAGGGTAACCCTGAAGCTTTCTTT.

Worth noting for this clonotype: A read error may be the cause here, since a much bigger clone is one base away. The gene calls are TRBV24-1 and TRBJ2-6; D may match TRBD1 or TRBD2 (5 bases each). This CDR3 spans 17 amino acids. Germline V lookup: CDR1 KGHDR, CDR2 SFDVKD. CDR3 region: CATGDFTGTPGANVLTF. CDR3 sequence (DNA): TGTGCCACCGGTGATTTTACCGGGACGCCTGGGGCCAACGTCCTGACTTTC.

The genes are TRBV5-1 and TRBJ2-1, with 7 bases lining up with TRBD2. Trimming removed 7 bases from V and 5 bases from J; junction bases left unmatched: 12. CDR3 size: 15 residues. Per germline, CDR1 SGHRS and CDR2 YFSETQ. In DNA, the CDR3 is TGCGCCAGCGCACCGGACGCGGGAGAACACAATGAGCAGTTCTTC. This gives the protein CASAPDAGEHNEQFF.

The rearrangement joins TRBV4-3 to TRBJ2-2, with D perhaps TRBD2 (5 bases). With 1 base removed from V and 5 bases from J, the gap between germline ends came to 14 bases. From germline, CDR1 is LGHNA and CDR2 YSLEER. The CDR3 sequence is 16 residues long. The CDR3 spells CASSQVEGEGTGELFF. As DNA, the CDR3 is TGCGCCAGCAGCCAAGTTGAGGGAGAGGGTACCGGGGAGCTGTTTTTT.

This clonotype came up many times. The CDR3 nucleotides read TGTGCCAGCAGGTTTAGCGGCCCATTCTACGAGCAGTACTTC. Translated: CASRFSGPFYEQYF. The chain is built from TRBV12-3 or TRBV12-4 and TRBJ2-7, with D perhaps matching TRBD2 (6 bases). Trimming stripped 6 bases from V and 3 bases from J, with 15 bases between. The CDR3 runs to 14 residues.

This clonotype was found many times. The CDR3 protein is CASSETTVAEQYF. CDR3 DNA sequence: TGTGCCAGCAGTGAAACGACAGTCGCCGAGCAGTACTTC. The chain is built from TRBV25-1 and TRBJ2-7; tentatively, D is TRBD1 (5 bases). V dropped 2 bases and J dropped 6 bases, with 11 bases sitting between them. The CDR3 consists of 13 residues. CDR1 and CDR2 (germline): MGHDK, SYGVNS.

The rearrangement uses TRBV6-4 and TRBJ1-5; D gene ambiguous. The CDR3 length is 13 residues. Germline CDR1 reads MRHNA; CDR2 reads SNTAGT. The V and J ends lost 2 bases and 7 bases respectively, with 9 bases between them. The chain's CDR3 is CASSDMRSQPQHF. The DNA for the CDR3 is TGTGCCAGCAGTGACATGCGGAGCCAGCCCCAGCATTTT.

This clonotype was recorded a few times. CDR3 bases: TGTGCCAGCAGCCAAGTCGGGACTGCCCCGGGGGAGCAGTACTTC. Its translation is CASSQVGTAPGEQYF. J is TRBJ2-7 and V is TRBV4-2; tentative D call: TRBD2 (6 bases). There are 15 residues in the CDR3. Germline V gene sequence: CDR1 LGHNA, CDR2 YNFKEQ. The V and J ends lost 1 base and 7 bases respectively, with 17 bases between them.

The table lists this clonotype with a few counts. The rearrangement links TRBV20-1 to TRBJ2-7; D is perhaps TRBD1 (5 bases). CDR1 and CDR2 (germline): DFQATT, SNEGSKA (reference sequence). With 4 bases removed from V and 2 bases from J, the gap between germline ends came to 12 bases. This CDR3 is 13 amino acids long. CDR3 sequence (DNA): TGCAGTGCTATAAGCAGGGTAGCCTACGAGCAGTACTTC. This translates into CSAISRVAYEQYF.

This clonotype came up a few times. The chain links TRBV7-3 to TRBJ2-2; D is perhaps TRBD2 (6 bases). The V end was cut by 2 bases, the J end by 5 bases, with 12 bases between. Germline V lookup: CDR1 SGHTA, CDR2 FQGTGA. CDR3 length: 15 amino acids. In DNA, the CDR3 is TGTGCCAGCAGCTTAGGGGGACTTGCGACCGGGGAGCTGTTTTTT. Its protein is CASSLGGLATGELFF. The full variable domain, rest sourced from reference TRBV7-3 and TRBJ2-2, is GAGVSQTPSNKVTEKGKYVELRCDPISGHTALYWYRQSLGQGPEFLIYFQGTGAADDSGLPNDRFFAVRPEGSVSTLKIQRTERGDSAVYLCASSLGGLATGELFFGEGSRLTVL.

This clonotype was seen a handful of times. A read error may account for a junction end that differs from germline. The chain is built from TRBV24-1 and TRBJ2-2, with TRBD1 matching 7 bases. Looked up from germline, CDR1 is KGHDR and CDR2 is SFDVKD. This CDR3 is built from 16 residues. The CDR3 reads CATSEAGRGNAGELFF. CDR3 DNA: TGTGCCACCAGTGAGGCCGGCAGGGGGAACGCCGGGGAGCTGTTTTTT.

The J gene is TRBJ2-7, the V gene TRBV4-3; D might be TRBD1 or TRBD2, each matching 5 bases. The V gene's germline CDR1 is LGHNA and CDR2 YSLEER. The germline V and J ends were trimmed by 5 bases and 6 bases, with 17 bases remaining between them. There are 14 residues in the CDR3. The CDR3 DNA sequence: TGCGCCAGCAGCAACGTCGTGGGGGATTCCGAGCAGTACTTC. Amino acids: CASSNVVGDSEQYF.